One sample yielded the 26 T cell receptor beta chains listed below, sequenced in a study of post-analysis software for immune sequencing data. Their antigens are not known. The study, taken as a whole, reports: About five TRBV segments appeared more often in patients than in controls, and TRBV5-6, TRBV5-1 and TRBV20-1 were among these.

The authors incorporated unique molecular identifiers into the TCR beta cDNA libraries. Using its own MiXCR run on the PCR reads, TCRdb lists one record per CDR3 protein. The table shows hundreds of thousands of distinct CDR3 sequences, with 55% to 60% occurring only once. The material sequenced was blood. These receptors all stem from a girl aged 2 to 10 with multiple sclerosis.

Many counts were recorded for this clonotype. The chain has TRBV12-3 or TRBV12-4 and TRBJ2-7; D possibly corresponds to TRBD1 (6 bases). The V gene lost 3 bases and the J gene lost 3 bases, with 15 bases spanning the gap. The CDR3 has 15 residues. CDR3 protein: CASSFSQDSIYEQYF. The CDR3 DNA reads as TGTGCCAGCAGTTTCAGTCAGGACAGCATCTACGAGCAGTACTTC.

The chain uses TRBV3-1 and TRBJ2-7; 8 nucleotides align to TRBD2. V dropped 0 bases and J dropped 5; count of bases not matched to a gene: 6. The CDR3 has 15 residues. The germline V gene has CDR1 LGHDT and CDR2 YNNKEL (reference sequence). The CDR3 nucleotides read TGTGCCAGCAGCCAAGACCGGGAGGGCCAGGACGAGCAGTACTTC. This sequence encodes CASSQDREGQDEQYF.

The V gene is TRBV7-9, the J gene TRBJ1-2; D perhaps matches TRBD1 (5 bases). Germline V gives CDR1 SEHNR, CDR2 FQNEAQ (reference sequence). V was shortened by 1 base and J by 2 bases, with 14 bases between the two germline ends. The CDR3 has 16 residues. CDR3 nucleotide sequence: TGTGCCAGCAGCTTAGTCGGGCAGGGCGGAAACTATGGCTACACCTTC. Translating gives CASSLVGQGGNYGYTF.

The gene calls are TRBV12-3 or TRBV12-4 and TRBJ2-2, with TRBD2 identical over 12 bases. J was trimmed by 1 base and V by 7 bases; bases with no gene match: 7. The CDR3 is made up of 17 amino acids. CDR3 amino acids: CASKRETSGGNTGELFF. CDR3 nucleotides: TGTGCCAGCAAGAGAGAGACTAGCGGGGGGAACACCGGGGAGCTGTTTTTT.

This chain connects TRBV18 to TRBJ2-3; D ambiguous. V lost 1 base to trimming and J lost 6 bases, with 14 bases between them. The CDR3 totals 15 residues. Germline CDR1 KGHSH, CDR2 LQKENI. This CDR3 reads CASSPRNLPTDTQYF. CDR3 sequence (DNA): TGTGCCAGCTCACCACGTAACCTGCCTACGGATACGCAGTATTTT.

The V and J genes are TRBV15 and TRBJ2-1; TRBD2 is a possible D gene (5 bases). The CDR3 length is 13 residues. CDR1 is LNHNV and CDR2 is YYDKDF in the germline V gene (reference sequence). V was shortened by 2 bases and J by 12 bases, with 14 bases between the two germline ends. Here the CDR3 reads CATSRFDREGQFF. The CDR3 coding sequence is TGTGCCACCAGCAGATTCGACCGCGAGGGGCAGTTCTTC.

The chain employs TRBV11-1 and TRBJ2-5; D is possibly TRBD2 (5 bases). The J call may be in error: the DNA end matches TRBJ2-1 better. Germline CDR1 SGHAT, CDR2 FQDESV (reference sequence). This CDR3 has 15 residues. The CDR3 DNA follows: TGTGCCAGCAGCTTAGCGACGGCTAGCCAAGAGACCCAGTTCTTC. Its translation: CASSLATASQETQFF.

This clonotype was picked up a small number of times. The gene calls are TRBV7-6 and TRBJ1-5, with D possibly being TRBD1 (5 bases). V dropped 2 bases and J dropped 9 bases, with 14 bases sitting between them. CDR3 length: 14 amino acids. The V gene's germline CDR1 is SGHVS and CDR2 FNYEAQ. The CDR3 nucleotides are TGTGCCAGCAGCTTACCCCAGGGTCGACGGCCCCAGCATTTT. Translating it yields CASSLPQGRRPQHF.

The chain links TRBV7-8 to TRBJ2-3; 11 nucleotides line up with TRBD2. The CDR3 contains 18 residues. The germline gives CDR1 SGHVS, CDR2 FQNEAQ. The ends lost 1 base at V and 6 bases at J; junction bases unmatched: 12. CDR3 protein: CASSLGTSGSLFQDTQYF. The DNA of the CDR3 is TGTGCCAGCAGCTTAGGCACTAGCGGGAGTTTATTTCAGGATACGCAGTATTTT.

The chain employs TRBV6-6 and TRBJ1-1; D is unresolved. CDR3 length equals 12 residues. Germline lookup yields CDR1 MNHNY and CDR2 SVGAGI (reference sequence). The ends were cut back, 0 bases at V and 11 bases at J, with 10 bases in the middle. CDR3 sequence (DNA): TGTGCCAGCAGTTACTCGGGAATAGGGGCTTTCTTT. It yields the protein CASSYSGIGAFF.

CDR3: CASRYLLGLGTDTQYF. Here the CDR3 DNA reads TGTGCCAGCAGGTACCTCCTGGGGTTGGGCACAGATACGCAGTATTTT. The genes are TRBV3-1 and TRBJ2-3; D call uncertain. The CDR3 spans 16 residues. Per the germline V gene, CDR1 is LGHDT and CDR2 is YNNKEL (reference sequence). The V and J ends lost 6 bases and 1 base respectively, with 17 bases between them.

This clonotype was recorded at least ten times. This chain uses TRBV6-4 with TRBJ1-2; D remains unclear. With 4 bases removed from V and 6 bases from J, the gap between germline ends came to 12 bases. The CDR3 contains 13 residues. Looked up from germline, CDR1 is MRHNA and CDR2 is SNTAGT. The CDR3 is CASSATGENGYTF. The CDR3 nucleotides are TGTGCCAGCAGTGCCACCGGGGAGAATGGCTACACCTTC.

The chain is built from TRBV9 and TRBJ1-1; D not certain. The CDR3 covers 13 residues. Germline V gene data show CDR1 as SGDLS and CDR2 as YYNGEE. Between the trimmed V and J ends, which lost 0 bases and 0 bases, there was a span of 3 bases. The CDR3 spells CASSVGMNTEAFF. The CDR3 nucleotides read TGTGCCAGCAGCGTAGGAATGAACACTGAAGCTTTCTTT.

As DNA, the CDR3 is TGCAGCGCACTTCTCGGCCCCACTGAAGCTTTCTTT. Protein product: CSALLGPTEAFF. The genes are TRBV29-1 and TRBJ1-1; D ambiguous. The length of the CDR3 is 12 residues. Germline CDR1 and CDR2: SQVTM and ANQGSEA. Trimming pared 7 bases from V and 4 bases from J, leaving 13 bases between. The complete variable domain, with remaining parts taken from reference TRBV29-1 and TRBJ1-1, reads SAVISQKPSRDICQRGTSLTIQCQVDSQVTMMFWYRQQPGQSLTLIATANQGSEATYESGFVIDKFPISRPNLTFSTLTVSNMSPEDSSIYLCSALLGPTEAFFGQGTRLTVV.

V is TRBV20-1 and J is TRBJ2-5; 8 bases are a match to TRBD1. This CDR3 is 14 amino acids long. The V and J ends lost 0 bases and 1 base, in that order; junction bases with no gene match: 1. Germline V gene lookup returns CDR1 DFQATT and CDR2 SNEGSKA (reference sequence). CDR3: CSAREDRVQETQYF. The DNA of the CDR3 is TGCAGTGCTAGAGAGGACAGGGTCCAAGAGACCCAGTACTTC.

The chain recombines TRBV12-3 or TRBV12-4 with TRBJ2-7, with 7 bases aligning to TRBD2. After removal of 3 bases from V and 4 bases from J, the junction contained 12 bases not matched to a gene. The CDR3 has 16 residues. CDR3 in DNA: TGTGCCAGCAGTTTGAGGGCGCGGGAGCCCTCTTACGAGCAGTACTTC. Translating it yields CASSLRAREPSYEQYF.

The rearrangement links TRBV7-7 to TRBJ2-1; possibly TRBD2 for D (5 bases). CDR3 length: 13 residues. Germline assignment: CDR1 SSHAT and CDR2 FNYEAQ (reference sequence). The V end was cut by 0 bases, the J end by 6 bases, with 6 bases between. CDR3 sequence: CASSLAEGNEQFF. The CDR3 region has the DNA TGTGCCAGCAGCTTAGCAGAGGGCAATGAGCAGTTCTTC.

This clonotype was counted only a few times. In DNA form, the CDR3 reads TGCAGCGTAGGGACAGAGACTTGGGGCAATGAGCAGTTCTTC. It encodes CSVGTETWGNEQFF. The chain combines TRBV29-1 with TRBJ2-1, with 7 nucleotides matching TRBD1. Germline CDR1 SQVTM, CDR2 ANQGSEA. The CDR3 is 14 residues long. V was clipped by 6 bases and J by 6 bases; unmatched bases: 11.

The chain links TRBV10-2 to TRBJ1-1; a possible D gene is TRBD1 (5 bases). CDR1 WSHSY and CDR2 SAAADI come from the germline V gene. CDR3 length equals 14 residues. Trimming left V 6 bases short and J 10 bases short, with 21 bases between. CDR3: CASSRSGPGNLAFF. The CDR3 bases are TGCGCCAGCAGCCGGAGCGGTCCAGGGAATTTAGCTTTCTTT.

The chain joins TRBV5-5 to TRBJ1-1, with D unclear. This CDR3 spans 13 amino acids. Trimming cost V 0 bases and J 5 bases, with 8 bases left between them. The germline CDR1 and CDR2 sequences are SGHKS and YYEKEE (reference sequence). In nucleotides, the CDR3 is TGTGCCAGCAGCTTGGCGGCCAGAACTGAAGCTTTCTTT. Translation gives CASSLAARTEAFF.

This clonotype was observed a handful of times. The chain has TRBV6-5 and TRBJ2-1; 9 nucleotides align to TRBD2. The CDR3 runs 19 residues. The germline gives CDR1 MNHEY, CDR2 SVGAGI. The V segment lost 0 bases and the J segment 0 bases; nucleotides outside the gene matches: 9. In nucleotides, the CDR3 is TGTGCCAGCAGTTACTCGACTAGCGGTTACGTGAGCTCCTACAATGAGCAGTTCTTC. Protein sequence: CASSYSTSGYVSSYNEQFF.

The gene calls are TRBV29-1 and TRBJ2-5, with unresolved D. From germline, CDR1 is SQVTM and CDR2 ANQGSEA. This CDR3 contains 11 residues. V gave up 3 bases and J gave up 5 bases, with 7 bases separating them. The CDR3, as DNA: TGCAGCGTTGAGGTGGTCGAGACCCAGTACTTC. The encoded protein is CSVEVVETQYF.

The rearrangement joins TRBV18 to TRBJ2-3; the match to TRBD2 covers 9 bases. The V gene end was trimmed by 1 base and the J gene end by 5 bases; junction bases not matched to a gene: 7. Germline V gene data show CDR1 as KGHSH and CDR2 as LQKENI. The CDR3 contains 16 residues. CDR3 amino acids: CASSPLPGLAGDTQYF. DNA of the CDR3: TGTGCCAGCTCACCACTACCGGGACTAGCAGGAGATACGCAGTATTTT.

V is TRBV4-3 and J is TRBJ1-4; a possible D gene is TRBD1 (6 bases). Trimming cost V 3 bases and J 4 bases, with 9 bases left between them. CDR3 length equals 14 residues. CDR1 is LGHNA and CDR2 is YSLEER in the germline V gene. DNA of the CDR3: TGCGCCAGCAGCCAGACAGGCGTTAATGAAAAACTGTTTTTT. It codes for CASSQTGVNEKLFF.

The genes are TRBV11-2 and TRBJ2-4, with 8 bases fitting TRBD1. Matching the DNA end better, TRBJ2-7 makes the J call doubtful. The CDR3 sequence is 17 residues long. Germline CDR1 SGHAT, CDR2 FQNNGV. The CDR3 region is CASSLSISGGQGYEQYF. CDR3 coding DNA: TGTGCCAGCAGCTTAAGTATAAGCGGCGGACAGGGCTACGAGCAGTACTTC.

This clonotype was seen more than once but under ten times. The V call is TRBV4-2, the J call TRBJ2-1; 9 nucleotides align to TRBD2. The germline V gene encodes CDR1 LGHNA and CDR2 YNFKEQ. This CDR3 spans 16 amino acids. V was clipped by 1 base and J by 6 bases; unmatched bases: 7. The CDR3 sequence is CASSQGNLAGSNEQFF. DNA of the CDR3: TGTGCCAGCAGCCAAGGAAATCTAGCGGGATCCAATGAGCAGTTCTTC.